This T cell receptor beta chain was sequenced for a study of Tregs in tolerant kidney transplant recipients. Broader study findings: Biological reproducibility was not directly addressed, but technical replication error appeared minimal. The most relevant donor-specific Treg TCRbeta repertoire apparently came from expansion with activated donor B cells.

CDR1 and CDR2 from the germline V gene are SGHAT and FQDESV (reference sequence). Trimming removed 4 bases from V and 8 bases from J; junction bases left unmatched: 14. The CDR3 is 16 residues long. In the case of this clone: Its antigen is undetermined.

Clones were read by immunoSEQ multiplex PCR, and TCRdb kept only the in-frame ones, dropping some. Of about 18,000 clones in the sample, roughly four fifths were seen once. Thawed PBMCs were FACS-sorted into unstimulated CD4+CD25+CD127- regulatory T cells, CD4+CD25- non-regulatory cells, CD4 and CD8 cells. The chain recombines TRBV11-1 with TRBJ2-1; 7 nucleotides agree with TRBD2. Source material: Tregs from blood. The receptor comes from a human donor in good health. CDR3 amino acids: CASSSLIGGVVHEQFF. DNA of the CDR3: TGTGCCAGCAGCTCCCTTATTGGGGGGGTCGTCCATGAGCAGTTCTTC.